A selection of T cell receptor beta chains follows, all from one sample in a study of OX40 agonist ivuxolimab in advanced cancers. Assay: immunoSEQ multiplex PCR; the TCRdb copy retains only in-frame clones and omits some. Among roughly 79,000 clones, about 89% were seen once, and the ten largest hold around 1.5%. The specimen comprised CD4+ or CD8+ T cells sorted from blood, sampled in a trial of the OX40 agonist ivuxolimab. These receptors were taken from an adult with an advanced solid tumor such as melanoma, head and neck, liver or kidney cancer. The CDR3 runs from the conserved cysteine through the conserved F or W. D genes are given only for firm matches. Not every row has a clone size; where given, it reads once, few, many or a size class.

CDR3aa	CDR3nt	v_gene	j_gene	d_gene	abundance
CASSPGTRPHEQYF	TGTGCCAGCAGTCCCGGGACTCGGCCCCACGAGCAGTACTTC	TRBV28	TRBJ2-7	-	-
CASSVQGSGVNTEAFF	TGTGCCAGCAGTGTACAGGGCAGTGGAGTGAACACTGAAGCTTTCTTT	TRBV2	TRBJ1-1	-	once
CASSFRLGFGELFF	TGTGCCAGCAGCTTTCGGCTTGGTTTTGGGGAGCTGTTTTTT	TRBV13	TRBJ2-2	-	-
CASSSQGTLNTEAFF	TGCGCCAGCAGCTCACAGGGGACCCTGAACACTGAAGCTTTCTTT	TRBV5-1	TRBJ1-1	TRBD1	-
CASSPGQYRTDTQYF	TGTGCCAGCAGCCCCGGACAGTACCGCACAGATACGCAGTATTTT	TRBV11-2	TRBJ2-3	-	few
CASRITGTSGSGELFF	TGCGCCAGCAGGATTACCGGGACTAGCGGATCCGGGGAGCTGTTTTTT	TRBV5-1	TRBJ2-2	TRBD2	once
CSVGQSLLGDTQYF	TGCAGCGTTGGACAGAGCCTCTTAGGTGATACGCAGTATTTT	TRBV29-1	TRBJ2-3	-	-
CASSLEVAVSGNTIYF	TGCGCCAGCAGCTTGGAGGTAGCAGTCTCTGGAAACACCATATATTTT	TRBV5-1	TRBJ1-3	-	-
CSVEYWASGSREQYF	TGCAGCGTTGAATACTGGGCTAGCGGGAGTCGGGAGCAGTACTTC	TRBV29-1	TRBJ2-7	TRBD2	-
CAISQTSGTGETQYF	TGTGCCATCAGCCAGACTAGCGGGACGGGGGAGACCCAGTACTTC	TRBV10-3	TRBJ2-5	TRBD2	-
CASSGGAESNQPQHF	TGTGCCAGTAGTGGGGGGGCTGAGAGCAATCAGCCCCAGCATTTT	TRBV19	TRBJ1-5	-	-
CASSSGGSAFNEQFF	TGTGCCAGCAGCTCAGGTGGATCCGCCTTCAATGAGCAGTTCTTC	TRBV5-4	TRBJ2-1	-	-
CASSLGLQPNEQYF	TGTGCCAGCAGCTTGGGGCTCCAGCCCAACGAGCAGTACTTC	TRBV5-5	TRBJ2-7	-	-
CASSLVGGTTYEQYF	TGTGCCAGCAGCTTAGTGGGGGGGACAACCTACGAGCAGTACTTC	TRBV11-2	TRBJ2-7	-	-
CASSVAQGGETQYF	TGTGCCAGCAGCGTAGCTCAGGGAGGTGAGACCCAGTACTTC	TRBV9	TRBJ2-5	-	-
CASSLGRDTDTQYF	TGTGCCAGCAGCCTCGGGAGAGACACAGATACGCAGTATTTT	TRBV7-8	TRBJ2-3	-	-
CASSLSGANEQFF	TGTGCCAGCAGCTTAAGCGGGGCCAATGAGCAGTTCTTC	TRBV7-2	TRBJ2-1	TRBD2	-
CASSPLGNNEKLFF	TGTGCCAGTAGTCCCCTAGGGAATAATGAAAAACTGTTTTTT	TRBV19	TRBJ1-4	-	-
CASRTTTDTQYF	TGTGCCAGCAGGACCACCACAGATACGCAGTATTTT	TRBV6-6	TRBJ2-3	-	few
CASSSGTGGAHEQYF	TGCGCCAGCAGCTCCGGGACAGGGGGCGCCCACGAGCAGTACTTC	TRBV5-1	TRBJ2-7	TRBD1	-
CASTNTDTQYF	TGTGCCAGCACGAACACAGATACGCAGTATTTT	TRBV7-9	TRBJ2-3	-	-
CASSYLTGATYEQYF	TGTGCCAGCAGCTACCTGACAGGGGCCACCTACGAGCAGTACTTC	TRBV11-2	TRBJ2-7	TRBD1	-
CASSETGGNTEAFF	TGTGCCAGCAGTGAAACGGGCGGTAACACTGAAGCTTTCTTT	TRBV2	TRBJ1-1	-	-
CASSLGGSTDTQYF	TGCGCCAGCAGCTTGGGAGGGAGCACAGATACGCAGTATTTT	TRBV5-1	TRBJ2-3	-	-
CASSLGTSGNSETQYF	TGTGCCAGCAGCTTAGGTACTAGCGGGAACTCGGAGACCCAGTACTTC	TRBV11-3	TRBJ2-5	TRBD2	-
CASRGTYGYTF	TGTGCCAGCAGGGGAACCTATGGCTACACCTTC	TRBV6-1	TRBJ1-2	-	-
CASSPSTTMVTGELFF	TGTGCCAGCAGCCCATCGACTACGATGGTCACCGGGGAGCTGTTTTTT	TRBV7-3	TRBJ2-2	-	-
CASSVGDRGMGNYGYTF	TGTGCCAGCAGTGTCGGGGACAGGGGGATGGGGAACTATGGCTACACCTTC	TRBV2	TRBJ1-2	TRBD1	-
CASSLLGYEQYF	TGTGCCAGCAGTCTCCTGGGGTACGAGCAGTACTTC	TRBV6-6	TRBJ2-7	-	-
CASSLIGANVLTF	TGTGCCAGCAGCTTAATCGGGGCCAACGTCCTGACTTTC	TRBV7-3	TRBJ2-6	-	-
CASSFGDRNTIYF	TGTGCCAGCAGCTTTGGCGACCGAAACACCATATATTTT	TRBV7-2	TRBJ1-3	-	-
CASSQGLDTTGELFF	TGTGCCAGCTCACAGGGACTTGACACTACCGGGGAGCTGTTTTTT	TRBV18	TRBJ2-2	-	-
CASSPPGWLRVYGYTF	TGTGCCAGCAGCCCCCCGGGATGGCTCCGGGTATATGGCTACACCTTC	TRBV7-9	TRBJ1-2	-	-
CASSPGLAGTEQFF	TGTGCCAGCAGCCCGGGACTAGCGGGAACAGAGCAGTTCTTC	TRBV7-3	TRBJ2-1	TRBD2	-
CAWSETSGRALIYF	TGTGCCTGGAGTGAAACTAGCGGGAGGGCCCTAATCTATTTT	TRBV30	TRBJ2-3	TRBD2	-
CASSYSFGQNNEQFF	TGTGCCAGCAGTTACTCCTTTGGGCAGAACAATGAGCAGTTCTTC	TRBV6-6	TRBJ2-1	-	once
CASSGTSGGGFEQFF	TGTGCCAGCAGCGGGACTAGCGGGGGGGGTTTCGAGCAGTTCTTC	TRBV6-1	TRBJ2-1	TRBD2	-
CASSSEALAHEKLFF	TGCGCCAGCAGCTCGGAGGCGCTGGCGCACGAAAAACTGTTTTTT	TRBV5-1	TRBJ1-4	-	-
CASSLELGGANVLTF	TGTGCCAGCAGCTTGGAGCTCGGTGGGGCCAACGTCCTGACTTTC	TRBV5-8	TRBJ2-6	-	-
CASSTDATGGGSPLHF	TGTGCCAGCAGCACGGACGCTACAGGGGGAGGATCACCCCTCCACTTT	TRBV7-2	TRBJ1-6	TRBD1	-
CASSQDTSGASRNTIYF	TGCGCCAGCAGCCAAGATACCTCAGGGGCCAGTAGAAACACCATATATTTT	TRBV4-1	TRBJ1-3	-	-
CASSLAGYGYTF	TGTGCCAGCAGCTTGGCAGGGTACGGCTACACCTTC	TRBV5-6	TRBJ1-2	-	few
CASSPGNQPQHF	TGTGCCAGCAGTCCGGGGAATCAGCCCCAGCATTTT	TRBV7-8	TRBJ1-5	-	-
CSVGPGTDTQYF	TGCAGCGTTGGTCCAGGCACAGATACGCAGTATTTT	TRBV29-1	TRBJ2-3	-	-
CSTWEPRIRTTDTQYF	TGCAGCACGTGGGAACCCCGGATCCGAACCACAGATACGCAGTATTTT	TRBV29-1	TRBJ2-3	-	-
CASSYSWGTSTDTQYF	TGTGCCAGCAGTTACTCTTGGGGAACTAGCACAGATACGCAGTATTTT	TRBV6-5	TRBJ2-3	-	once
CASSPLAGAYEQYF	TGTGCCAGCTCACCCCTAGCGGGAGCCTACGAGCAGTACTTC	TRBV18	TRBJ2-7	TRBD2	-
CASTGLPNEKLFF	TGTGCCAGCACTGGACTTCCTAATGAAAAACTGTTTTTT	TRBV7-9	TRBJ1-4	-	-
CASSLVSGELFF	TGCGCCAGCAGCTTAGTTAGCGGGGAGCTGTTTTTT	TRBV5-1	TRBJ2-2	-	-
CASSPGRVGEKLFF	TGTGCCAGCAGCCCAGGCAGGGTGGGGGAAAAACTGTTTTTT	TRBV5-5	TRBJ1-4	-	-
CASSPEGRVYEQYF	TGTGCCAGCAGTCCTGAGGGTAGGGTGTACGAGCAGTACTTC	TRBV27	TRBJ2-7	-	-
CASSFNSGNTIYF	TGTGCCAGCAGCTTCAATTCTGGAAACACCATATATTTT	TRBV7-2	TRBJ1-3	-	-
CASSPAVGGSNTGELFF	TGTGCCAGCTCACCTGCCGTGGGGGGTTCGAACACCGGGGAGCTGTTTTTT	TRBV18	TRBJ2-2	-	-
CASSLGNSGANVLTF	TGTGCCAGCAGTTTAGGAAACTCTGGGGCCAACGTCCTGACTTTC	TRBV28	TRBJ2-6	-	-
CASRKEGTGELFF	TGTGCCAGCAGGAAGGAGGGCACCGGGGAGCTGTTTTTT	TRBV6-1	TRBJ2-2	-	once
CASSSVMVSDTQYF	TGTGCCAGCAGCTCGGTGATGGTGTCGGATACGCAGTATTTT	TRBV7-2	TRBJ2-3	-	-
CASGTFHTGELFF	TGTGCCAGCGGGACCTTCCACACCGGGGAGCTGTTTTTT	TRBV28	TRBJ2-2	-	-
CASTTIGGEAEAFF	TGTGCCAGCACCACTATTGGGGGGGAGGCTGAAGCTTTCTTT	TRBV28	TRBJ1-1	-	-
CASSLGGGETQYF	TGTGCCAGCAGCTTAGGGGGAGGAGAGACCCAGTACTTC	TRBV7-2	TRBJ2-5	-	-